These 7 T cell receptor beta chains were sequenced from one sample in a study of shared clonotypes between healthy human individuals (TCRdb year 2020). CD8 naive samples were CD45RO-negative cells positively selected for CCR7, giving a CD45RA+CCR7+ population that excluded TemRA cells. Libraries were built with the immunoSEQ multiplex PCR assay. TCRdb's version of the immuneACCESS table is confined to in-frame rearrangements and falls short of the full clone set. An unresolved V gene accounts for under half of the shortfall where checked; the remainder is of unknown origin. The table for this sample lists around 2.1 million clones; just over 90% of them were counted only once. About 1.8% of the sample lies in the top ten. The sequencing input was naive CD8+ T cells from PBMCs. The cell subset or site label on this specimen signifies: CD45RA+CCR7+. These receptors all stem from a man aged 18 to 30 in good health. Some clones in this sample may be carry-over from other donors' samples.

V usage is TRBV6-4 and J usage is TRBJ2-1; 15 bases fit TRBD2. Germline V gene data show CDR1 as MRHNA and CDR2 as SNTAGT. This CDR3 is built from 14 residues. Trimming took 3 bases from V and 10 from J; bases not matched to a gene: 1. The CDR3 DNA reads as TGTGCCAGCAGTGAGGGGACTAGCGGGAGGGAGCAGTTCTTC. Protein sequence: CASSEGTSGREQFF.

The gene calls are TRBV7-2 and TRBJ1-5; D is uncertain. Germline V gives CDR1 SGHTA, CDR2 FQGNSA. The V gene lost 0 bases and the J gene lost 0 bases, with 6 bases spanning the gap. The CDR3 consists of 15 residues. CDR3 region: CASSLAGYSNQPQHF. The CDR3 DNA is TGTGCCAGCAGCTTAGCAGGGTATAGCAATCAGCCCCAGCATTTT.

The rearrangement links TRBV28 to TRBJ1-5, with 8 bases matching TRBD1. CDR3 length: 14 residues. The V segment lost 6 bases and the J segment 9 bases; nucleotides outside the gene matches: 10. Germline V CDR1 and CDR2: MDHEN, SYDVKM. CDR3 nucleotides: TGTGCCAGCAGAAGTCAGGGGGCAGCCACGCCCCAGCATTTT. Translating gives CASRSQGAATPQHF.

The CDR3 loop is CASSPNRVTQYF. CDR3 nucleotides: TGTGCCAGCAGCCCGAACCGAGTCACGCAGTATTTT. The chain employs TRBV14 and TRBJ2-3; unclear D gene. CDR1 and CDR2 (germline): SGHDN, FVKESK. The CDR3 loop spans 12 amino acids. Trimming left V 4 bases short and J 9 bases short, with 11 bases between.

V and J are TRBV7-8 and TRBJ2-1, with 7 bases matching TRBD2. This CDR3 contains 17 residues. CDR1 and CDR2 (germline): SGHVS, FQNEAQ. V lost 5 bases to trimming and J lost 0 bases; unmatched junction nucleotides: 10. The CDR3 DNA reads TGTGCCAGCAGCCTCACCGGGACTACGCCCTCCTACAATGAGCAGTTCTTC. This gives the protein CASSLTGTTPSYNEQFF.

As DNA, the CDR3 is TGTGCCAGCAGTTTCAAGCGGGAGGCCTACAATGAGCAGTTCTTC. Protein sequence: CASSFKREAYNEQFF. The chain recombines TRBV28 with TRBJ2-1; 9 nucleotides match TRBD2. V shed 3 bases and J 2 bases; nucleotides not matched to a gene: 2. CDR3 size: 15 residues. Germline V gene data show CDR1 as MDHEN and CDR2 as SYDVKM.

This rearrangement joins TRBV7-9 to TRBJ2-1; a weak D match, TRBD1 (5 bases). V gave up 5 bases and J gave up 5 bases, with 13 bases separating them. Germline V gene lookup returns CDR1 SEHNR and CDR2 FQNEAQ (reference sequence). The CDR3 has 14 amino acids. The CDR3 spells CASSLGPEDNEQFF. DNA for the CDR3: TGTGCCAGCAGCCTGGGGCCGGAAGACAATGAGCAGTTCTTC.